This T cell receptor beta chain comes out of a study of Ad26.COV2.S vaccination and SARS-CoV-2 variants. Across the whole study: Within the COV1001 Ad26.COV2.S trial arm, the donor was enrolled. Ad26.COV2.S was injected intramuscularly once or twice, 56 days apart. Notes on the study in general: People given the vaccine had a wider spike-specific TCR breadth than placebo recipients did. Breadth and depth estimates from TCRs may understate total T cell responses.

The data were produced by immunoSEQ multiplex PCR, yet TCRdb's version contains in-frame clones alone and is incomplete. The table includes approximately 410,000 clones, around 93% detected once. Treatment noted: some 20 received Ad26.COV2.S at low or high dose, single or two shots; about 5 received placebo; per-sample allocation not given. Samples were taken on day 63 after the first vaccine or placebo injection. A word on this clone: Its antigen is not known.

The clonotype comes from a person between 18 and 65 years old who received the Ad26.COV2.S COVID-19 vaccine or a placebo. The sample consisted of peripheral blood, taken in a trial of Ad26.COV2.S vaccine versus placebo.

The CDR3 spells CASSPREEQNYGYTF. The CDR3 coding sequence is TGTGCCAGCTCACCGCGGGAAGAACAAAACTATGGCTACACCTTC. The rearrangement joins TRBV18 to TRBJ1-2; no clear D. The CDR3 consists of 15 residues. The V end was cut by 3 bases, the J end by 2 bases, with 13 bases between. Germline loops: CDR1 KGHSH, CDR2 LQKENI. Full variable domain (outside the CDR3, taken from reference TRBV18 and TRBJ1-2): NAGVMQNPRHLVRRRGQEARLRCSPMKGHSHVYWYRQLPEEGLKFMVYLQKENIIDESGMPKERFSAEFPKEGPSILRIQQVVRGDSAAYFCASSPREEQNYGYTFGSGTRLTVV.